This is a list of T cell receptor beta chains from one sample in a study of cytomegalovirus exposure and HLA in healthy donors. TCRdb's table, derived via immunoSEQ multiplex PCR, lists solely in-frame clones and lacks some. The sample lists more than 150,000 clones, about 80% occurring once. Sequenced material: PBMCs. Every receptor here comes from a woman aged 25 to 45 in good health and CMV-seronegative. Both conserved end residues are part of each CDR3. Fields, in order: J gene, D gene, clone size, V gene, CDR3 protein, CDR3 DNA. D genes are given only for firm matches. Clone size is stated in some rows and not others, as once, few, many or a class when expanded.

j_call: TRBJ1-6
d_call: TRBD1
clone_size: -
v_call: TRBV4-2
cdr3_aa: CASSQGPGTGIDNSPLHF
cdr3_nt: TGTGCCAGCAGCCAAGGCCCCGGGACAGGGATCGATAATTCACCCCTCCACTTT

j_call: TRBJ2-3
d_call: TRBD2
clone_size: -
v_call: TRBV5-1
cdr3_aa: CASSSPSGVRRDTQYF
cdr3_nt: TGCGCCAGCAGCTCGCCTAGCGGGGTCCGTAGGGATACGCAGTATTTT

j_call: TRBJ2-1
d_call: -
clone_size: -
v_call: TRBV12-5
cdr3_aa: CASEETASYNEQFF
cdr3_nt: TGTGCTAGTGAGGAGACGGCTTCCTACAATGAGCAGTTCTTC

j_call: TRBJ2-3
d_call: TRBD2
clone_size: few
v_call: TRBV5-6
cdr3_aa: CASSSGGLEGDTQYF
cdr3_nt: TGTGCCAGCAGCTCCGGTGGACTAGAAGGAGATACGCAGTATTTT

j_call: TRBJ1-5
d_call: TRBD1
clone_size: -
v_call: TRBV28
cdr3_aa: CASRTTGVNQPQHF
cdr3_nt: TGTGCCAGCAGGACTACAGGGGTCAATCAGCCCCAGCATTTT

j_call: TRBJ1-2
d_call: -
clone_size: once
v_call: TRBV7-9
cdr3_aa: CASSLDRLGYGYTF
cdr3_nt: TGTGCCAGCAGCTTAGACAGGCTCGGCTATGGCTACACCTTC

j_call: TRBJ1-2
d_call: TRBD1
clone_size: -
v_call: TRBV29-1
cdr3_aa: CSVTGTAYGYTF
cdr3_nt: TGCAGCGTTACCGGGACAGCCTATGGCTACACCTTC

j_call: TRBJ2-4
d_call: -
clone_size: once
v_call: TRBV21-1
cdr3_aa: CASSGFRRLAKNIQYF
cdr3_nt: TGTGCCAGCAGCGGATTCCGGCGGCTAGCCAAAAACATTCAGTACTTC

j_call: TRBJ2-2
d_call: TRBD2
clone_size: -
v_call: TRBV7-2
cdr3_aa: CASSLNAGGPGELFF
cdr3_nt: TGTGCCAGCAGCTTAAATGCGGGGGGGCCCGGGGAGCTGTTTTTT

j_call: TRBJ2-7
d_call: TRBD2
clone_size: once
v_call: TRBV9
cdr3_aa: CASSVGGGLLIYEQYF
cdr3_nt: TGTGCCAGCAGCGTGGGCGGGGGACTCCTCATATACGAGCAGTACTTC

j_call: TRBJ2-3
d_call: TRBD1
clone_size: -
v_call: TRBV25-1
cdr3_aa: CASSEAGTGRQYF
cdr3_nt: TGTGCCAGCAGTGAAGCCGGGACAGGGCGGCAGTATTTT

j_call: TRBJ1-2
d_call: TRBD1
clone_size: few
v_call: TRBV7-2
cdr3_aa: CASSKDRDHGYTF
cdr3_nt: TGTGCCAGCAGCAAGGACAGGGATCATGGCTACACCTTC

j_call: TRBJ2-7
d_call: -
clone_size: -
v_call: TRBV18
cdr3_aa: CASSPKGVGEQYF
cdr3_nt: TGTGCCAGCTCACCTAAGGGGGTGGGAGAGCAGTACTTC

j_call: TRBJ1-3
d_call: -
clone_size: -
v_call: TRBV6-5
cdr3_aa: CASSYARGTSGNTIYF
cdr3_nt: TGTGCCAGCAGTTACGCTCGGGGTACCTCTGGAAACACCATATATTTT

j_call: TRBJ2-3
d_call: -
clone_size: -
v_call: TRBV5-1
cdr3_aa: CASSFQGKSDTQYF
cdr3_nt: TGCGCCAGCAGCTTTCAGGGGAAGTCAGATACGCAGTATTTT

j_call: TRBJ1-5
d_call: -
clone_size: once
v_call: TRBV4-2
cdr3_aa: CASSKLPGASNQPQHF
cdr3_nt: TGTGCCAGCTCAAAGCTCCCAGGGGCCAGCAATCAGCCCCAGCATTTT

j_call: TRBJ2-7
d_call: -
clone_size: -
v_call: TRBV10-2
cdr3_aa: CAASISTSAYEQYF
cdr3_nt: TGCGCCGCTAGCATTTCTACGTCGGCCTACGAGCAGTACTTC

j_call: TRBJ1-2
d_call: TRBD1
clone_size: once
v_call: TRBV5-1
cdr3_aa: CASRDPGQVADGYTF
cdr3_nt: TGCGCCAGCAGGGACCCGGGACAGGTCGCTGATGGCTACACCTTC

j_call: TRBJ2-3
d_call: -
clone_size: -
v_call: TRBV9
cdr3_aa: CASGEGGTDTQYF
cdr3_nt: TGTGCCAGCGGGGAGGGGGGCACAGATACGCAGTATTTT

j_call: TRBJ1-2
d_call: -
clone_size: -
v_call: TRBV18
cdr3_aa: CASSPLSDRFNYGYTF
cdr3_nt: TGTGCCAGCTCACCTCTCTCAGACAGATTTAACTATGGCTACACCTTC

j_call: TRBJ1-6
d_call: TRBD1
clone_size: -
v_call: TRBV27
cdr3_aa: CASSIKLRDRGLLSYNSPLHF
cdr3_nt: TGTGCCAGCAGTATCAAGCTCCGGGACAGGGGGCTTCTCTCCTATAATTCACCCCTCCACTTT

j_call: TRBJ2-5
d_call: TRBD1
clone_size: -
v_call: TRBV29-1
cdr3_aa: CSVGMTGGWKTQYF
cdr3_nt: TGCAGCGTTGGGATGACAGGGGGCTGGAAGACCCAGTACTTC

j_call: TRBJ2-5
d_call: TRBD2
clone_size: -
v_call: TRBV7-2
cdr3_aa: CASSRSTSAGQETQYF
cdr3_nt: TGTGCCAGCAGCCGATCGACTAGCGCAGGCCAAGAGACCCAGTACTTC

j_call: TRBJ2-1
d_call: TRBD1
clone_size: -
v_call: TRBV5-6
cdr3_aa: CASSPIKTGNPAYNEQFF
cdr3_nt: TGTGCCAGCAGCCCTATCAAGACAGGGAACCCAGCTTACAATGAGCAGTTCTTC

j_call: TRBJ2-5
d_call: -
clone_size: -
v_call: TRBV6-5
cdr3_aa: CASSTTGATKTQYF
cdr3_nt: TGTGCCAGCAGTACGACAGGTGCTACGAAGACCCAGTACTTC

j_call: TRBJ1-5
d_call: TRBD1
clone_size: -
v_call: TRBV4-2
cdr3_aa: CASSQDELTGRPNQPQHF
cdr3_nt: TGTGCCAGCAGCCAAGATGAGTTGACAGGGAGACCCAATCAGCCCCAGCATTTT

j_call: TRBJ2-7
d_call: -
clone_size: -
v_call: TRBV19
cdr3_aa: CASNKGGSAYEQYF
cdr3_nt: TGTGCCAGTAACAAAGGGGGTAGTGCCTACGAGCAGTACTTC

j_call: TRBJ1-2
d_call: TRBD1
clone_size: -
v_call: TRBV7-9
cdr3_aa: CASSFGQGYGYTF
cdr3_nt: TGTGCCAGCAGCTTTGGACAGGGGTATGGCTACACCTTC

j_call: TRBJ1-1
d_call: -
clone_size: -
v_call: TRBV5-1
cdr3_aa: CASSWEGSNTEAFF
cdr3_nt: TGCGCCAGCAGCTGGGAGGGGTCGAACACTGAAGCTTTCTTT

j_call: TRBJ2-1
d_call: TRBD2
clone_size: few
v_call: TRBV19
cdr3_aa: CASSQVAGAEQFF
cdr3_nt: TGTGCCAGTAGTCAAGTAGCGGGAGCGGAGCAGTTCTTC

j_call: TRBJ1-4
d_call: -
clone_size: -
v_call: TRBV10-2
cdr3_aa: CASSESDFRVNEKLFF
cdr3_nt: TGCGCCAGCAGTGAGTCCGACTTCAGGGTTAATGAAAAACTGTTTTTT

j_call: TRBJ1-1
d_call: -
clone_size: -
v_call: TRBV4-3
cdr3_aa: CASSLTGTEAFF
cdr3_nt: TGCGCCAGCAGCCTCACGGGCACTGAAGCTTTCTTT

j_call: TRBJ1-5
d_call: -
clone_size: -
v_call: TRBV28
cdr3_aa: CASSPPTGWTRNQPQHF
cdr3_nt: TGTGCCAGCAGTCCCCCGACAGGATGGACTCGCAATCAGCCCCAGCATTTT

j_call: TRBJ1-2
d_call: -
clone_size: -
v_call: TRBV7-8
cdr3_aa: CASSLDSSRVGGYTF
cdr3_nt: TGTGCCAGCAGCTTAGACTCGTCCCGGGTTGGGGGCTACACCTTC

j_call: TRBJ1-2
d_call: TRBD1
clone_size: -
v_call: TRBV19
cdr3_aa: CASSPTRGRQGNYGYTF
cdr3_nt: TGTGCCAGTAGTCCAACGCGTGGGAGACAGGGAAACTATGGCTACACCTTC

j_call: TRBJ1-5
d_call: -
clone_size: -
v_call: TRBV4-3
cdr3_aa: CASSQDLVAGGNQPQHF
cdr3_nt: TGCGCCAGCAGCCAAGATCTTGTGGCAGGGGGCAATCAGCCCCAGCATTTT

j_call: TRBJ1-2
d_call: -
clone_size: -
v_call: TRBV7-8
cdr3_aa: CASSLVQSYGYTF
cdr3_nt: TGTGCCAGCAGCTTAGTACAAAGCTATGGCTACACCTTC

j_call: TRBJ2-3
d_call: TRBD2
clone_size: -
v_call: TRBV6-5
cdr3_aa: CASRLAGADTQYF
cdr3_nt: TGTGCCAGCCGACTAGCGGGGGCAGATACGCAGTATTTT

j_call: TRBJ2-1
d_call: -
clone_size: -
v_call: TRBV9
cdr3_aa: CASSAGTRYNEQFF
cdr3_nt: TGTGCCAGCAGCGCCGGGACACGCTACAATGAGCAGTTCTTC

j_call: TRBJ2-7
d_call: -
clone_size: -
v_call: TRBV2
cdr3_aa: CASSDSTVSYEQYF
cdr3_nt: TGTGCCAGCAGTGACAGTACCGTTTCCTACGAGCAGTACTTC